This T cell receptor (beta chain) was documented in a study of shared clonotypes between healthy human individuals. About the research overall: The study drew on a couple of women and a few men aged 18 to 49 as donors. Notes on the study in general: Non-shared clonotypes were found to have lower generation probabilities than the clonotypes that were shared by all four of the sorted-subset donors.

All of the donors resided in Nashville, Tennessee, and each was a Caucasian adult. With V trimmed by 6 bases and J by 5 bases, 4 bases remained unmatched. The length of the CDR3 is 14 residues. Germline V gene lookup returns CDR1 SNHLY and CDR2 FYNNEI. The method was immunoSEQ multiplex PCR; TCRdb's version includes in-frame clones alone and lacks a portion of them. The data hold about 2.4 million clones, with more than 90% observed a single time. On this clone: Its antigen is unidentified.

The sequenced sample was naive CD4+ T cells sorted from blood. As to subset: CD45RA+ positively selected. The sequence was obtained from a man between 18 and 29 years old in good health. The chain recombines TRBV2 with TRBJ2-1; 10 bases match TRBD1. The CDR3 DNA reads TGTGCCAGCAGGCCGGGACAGGGGAACAATGAGCAGTTCTTC. Amino acids: CASRPGQGNNEQFF. Full variable domain (missing parts from reference TRBV2 and TRBJ2-1): EPEVTQTPSHQVTQMGQEVILRCVPISNHLYFYWYRQILGQKVEFLVSFYNNEISEKSEIFDDQFSVERPDGSNFTLKIRSTKLEDSAMYFCASRPGQGNNEQFFGPGTRLTVL.